This entry is about one T cell receptor (beta chain). Between the trimmed V and J ends, which lost 5 bases and 5 bases, there was a span of 9 bases. The germline gives CDR1 LNHDA, CDR2 SQIVND (reference sequence). CDR3 length: 13 residues. Libraries were prepared by immunoSEQ multiplex PCR; TCRdb keeps only in-frame clonotypes and omits some of them. The repertoire includes over 50,000 clones, more than 95% of them detected once, and 0.15% to 0.25% sits in the top ten. This entry comes from a study of technical replicates of blood from several donors. The sequence derives from a human donor in good health. The sequencing sample was made of T cells isolated from PBMCs. The chain recombines TRBV19 with TRBJ2-2; D uncertain. CDR3 region: CASSSSMTGELFF. The CDR3 nucleotides are TGTGCCAGTAGTTCATCAATGACCGGGGAGCTGTTTTTT.